Reported below is one TCR beta chain. This clone has more than one count but fewer than ten. No antigen is known for it. No quality values exist for individual bases; no much larger clone is one base distant. The sample belongs to a study of cytomegalovirus exposure and HLA in healthy donors (dated by TCRdb to 2015 to 2018). Background for the entire study: In an earlier analysis of roughly 500 of the donors, less than 350 Gb of sequence data and roughly 100 million unique TCR beta sequences from some 170 million T cells were reported. An early release that covered about 600 HLA-typed donors contained around 300 gigabases of sequencing data and about 93 million unique TCR sequences. Of the 300 to 450 genotyped donors, approximately 80% were placed in the genetic ancestry cluster associated with self-reported Caucasian donors. The aim of the study was to test whether cataloging public T cell receptors could identify signatures of past pathogen exposure. The T cell repertoires of some 670 subjects were profiled by immunosequencing and related to cytomegalovirus serostatus. Besides the first cohort of 500 to 700 subjects, a separate validation cohort made up of 120 different subjects was used. To predict cytomegalovirus infection status, the study combined high-throughput TCR immunosequencing, statistical association of individual TCRs with disease status, and machine learning. To study patterns of TCR occurrence, a later analysis re-analyzed previously published TCR beta repertoires from around 660 donors and added high-resolution HLA genotyping. The later analysis used no new phenotypic data to find candidate immune exposures, relying instead on TCR beta sequences and their occurrence across donors. To decide whether each TCR beta V gene segment behaved as functional or pseudogenic, an earlier analysis of some 540 of the donors relied on high-throughput TCR beta sequencing. Donor age, sex, ethnicity and CMV serostatus were compiled together with the repertoire data. In a later genetic analysis, genome-wide SNP genotypes for about 55% of the 666 donors were used, and that subset was treated as a discovery cohort. Every repertoire in the discovery cohort had been generated on one and the same sequencing platform. Both class I and class II loci were covered by HLA typing, at four-digit resolution. The number of typed donors differed by locus: 629-630 for A, B, C, DRB1 and DQB1; some 500 for DQA1; 606 for DPA1; and 450 to 480 for DPB1. Roughly 5 DR-DQ haplotypes were handled as single units for association and clustering, since linkage in the cohort was strong. On average, around 240,000 unique TCR beta nucleotide sequences were sequenced per donor among more than 350 genotyped donors of the cohort, with about 19% of those sequences being non-productive.

What the study reported, not specific to this receptor: The cohort was sequenced for TCR beta chains only, and without alpha or paired-chain data the features that could be detected were limited. Compared with the roughly 700-donor mean, donors in an Asian-associated ancestry cluster had fewer N-insertions in productive TCRs, according to a later genetic analysis. The classifier was reported to diagnose cytomegalovirus status with high specificity and sensitivity in both the original cohort and the validation cohort. The presence/absence analyses assumed that sequencing depth was roughly uniform across donors, and that assumption may not be true. The study gave a list of 150 to 200 TCR beta chains associated with cytomegalovirus. An association between a missense DCLRE1C variant and V-gene and J-gene trimming of TCR beta chains was found in a later genetic analysis and replicated in an independent cohort. According to a later analysis, most CMV-associated TCR beta chains appeared to be HLA-restricted, and the HLA associations seemed to be driven largely by CMV exposure. A further reported finding was that TCR beta sequences accurately predicted the HLA-A and HLA-B alleles for most subjects in the first cohort. For the cohort, immune exposure information was limited to CMV serostatus. Some IMGT-functional V segments, including TRBV6-2 and TRBV6-3, could not be distinguished by the 87-base-pair reads and were therefore excluded. The sequencing pipeline was judged likely to have produced a cluster of highly shared sequence variants as a technical artifact. Because counts were too low, some 17 rarely observed V segments, including chromosome 9 orphons, were excluded from the earlier analysis of 587 of the donors. A later analysis reported that several top co-occurrence clusters appeared linked to parvovirus B19, influenza, CMV and Epstein-Barr virus. Compared with equally common non-associated chains, HLA-associated TCR beta chains in a later analysis were more clonally expanded and had lower generation probabilities. Linkage disequilibrium might explain the correlated functional status among segregating V segments, but an unknown experimental factor could not be excluded. In vitro tests confirmed that a few of the cytomegalovirus-associated TCR beta chains recognize cytomegalovirus antigens. In a later analysis, 16,951 TCR beta sequences were associated with specific HLA alleles at a false discovery rate of 0.05. According to a later analysis, TCR association rates differed among HLA loci, with DRB1 alleles showing the most associated TCRs and HLA-C alleles showing the fewest. Strong co-occurrence of HLA alleles, especially DR and DQ, made assigning TCR associations to individual alleles difficult. While some public TCRs were present in many individuals, most TCR sequences turned up only very rarely across donors. It was suggested by the authors that the approach could potentially be generalized to other disease states and immunological phenotypes. An earlier analysis of some 560 of the donors showed that most TCR beta V segments appeared in productive rearrangements either about 90% or about 30% of the time, which broadly matched IMGT annotations. HLA typing was unavailable for some donors at each locus, so association tests used only the typed subset.

Germline trimming amounts to 5 bases on V and 2 bases on J, with 11 as the count of junction bases outside the gene matches. The CDR3 starts with the cysteine, ends with the phenylalanine, and has 16 residues. Solely the CDR3 DNA is kept, with 48 bases framed from the first base. The germline V gene encodes CDR1 LNHNV and CDR2 YYDKDF (reference sequence). The cohort comprised some 680 healthy bone marrow donors. At the time of sampling, all cohort members were nominally healthy, though unrecorded immune exposures were likely present. The donor was CMV seronegative and belonged to the group of approximately 320 seronegative cohort members. Every donor gave a peripheral blood sample, and the peripheral blood mononuclear cells from that sample were used for TCR beta sequencing. The Qiagen DNeasy Blood Extraction Kit was used to extract genomic DNA from the blood cell samples. Libraries were built with the immunoSEQ multiplex PCR assay. For the multiplex PCR, a mixture combining 60 forward primers for TCR Vbeta segments and 13 reverse primers for TCR Jbeta segments was used. Amplification of the CDR3 region of rearranged TCR beta genes was performed with a multiplex PCR assay on genomic DNA. On the Illumina HiSeq System, the amplified TCR beta libraries were sequenced as 87-base-pair reads. As for the authors' bioinformatics: In a later analysis, tens of millions of unique TCR beta chains were counted across the roughly 670 repertoires, and approximately 11 million of these chains were shared by at least two donors. Raw reads were error-corrected and collapsed into unique sequences with a nearest-neighbor algorithm that merged closely related sequences to remove PCR and sequencing errors. CDR3 sequences were aligned to IMGT reference sequences to assign V, D and J gene segments. For a sequence to be retained, a match of at least six nucleotides was required to both a V gene segment and a J gene segment. Rearrangements were classified as productive when the CDR3 lacked stop codons and remained in frame with V and J, and all other rearrangements were classified as non-productive. CDR3 was defined according to IMGT convention as the region running from the second conserved V-encoded cysteine to the conserved J-encoded phenylalanine. The earlier analysis of about 610 of the donors excluded sequences that lacked an unambiguous match to a single V gene segment. In an earlier analysis of several hundred of the donors, a V segment was called functional when productive rearrangements were above 56.7%, and segregating when the standard deviation between donors exceeded 5%. A statistical classification framework was developed to diagnose cytomegalovirus status using the catalog of TCR beta chain sequences. In a later analysis, TCR nucleotide sequences were compared against IMGT/GENE-DB human TR gene sequences so that V and J genes could be assigned. In a later analysis, CDR3 sequences and most-parsimonious VDJ recombination scenarios were assigned using the TCRdist pipeline. A later analysis defined each TCR beta chain by its CDR3 amino acid sequence plus V-gene family, and excluded reads lacking a unique V-gene family. To address suspected cross-contamination and a sequencing artifact, a later analysis removed a few hundred highly shared, low-generation-probability nucleotide sequences. A later analysis calculated a clonal expansion index for each public chain from normalized within-repertoire ranks of inferred template counts. In a later analysis, generation probabilities were computed with a VDJ recombination model fitted to out-of-frame rearrangements, and the resulting probabilities were checked against IGoR. In a later analysis, hypergeometric tests were used to score TCR-TCR, TCR-HLA and TCR-CMV co-occurrence, with a repertoire-size bias correction applied to TCR pairs. In a later analysis, false discovery rates were estimated by permuting HLA or CMV assignments 20 times. A later analysis grouped co-occurring TCRs with DBSCAN, adding TCRdist sequence similarity when clustering within HLA-allele-positive subsets. For co-occurrence clustering, repertoires with fewer than 30,000 or more than 120,000 public chains were excluded, along with roughly 5 repertoires with anomalous nucleotide sharing. TCRdb took over this immuneACCESS table, retaining in-frame rearrangements with V and J assigned. Such tables are incomplete; in checked studies, under half of the missing clones stem from an unresolved V gene, and the remainder is unexplained. From that table come the V and J calls and clone size; the DNA was used to work out D and trimming. Within this sample are 100,000 to 150,000 clones, with approximately 81% of them counted one time only. Approximately 7% of the sample lies in the top ten.

The chain couples TRBV15 to TRBJ1-2; 7 middle bases align to TRBD1. The sequenced sample consisted of PBMCs. The receptor comes from a male donor in good health and CMV-seronegative. Here is the DNA: TGTGCCACCAGCCCTGTAAGAACAGGGGCGAACTATGGCTACACCTTC. The resulting protein is CATSPVRTGANYGYTF.